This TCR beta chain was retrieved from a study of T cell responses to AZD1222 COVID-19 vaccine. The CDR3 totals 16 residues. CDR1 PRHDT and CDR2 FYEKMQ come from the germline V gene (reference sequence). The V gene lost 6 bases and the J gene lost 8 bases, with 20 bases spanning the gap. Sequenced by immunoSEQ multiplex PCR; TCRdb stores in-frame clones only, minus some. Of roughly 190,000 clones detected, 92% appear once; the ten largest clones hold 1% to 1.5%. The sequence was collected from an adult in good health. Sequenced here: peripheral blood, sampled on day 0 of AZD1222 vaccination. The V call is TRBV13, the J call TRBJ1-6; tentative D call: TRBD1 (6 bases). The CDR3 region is CASRMGGAFIDSPLHF. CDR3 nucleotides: TGTGCCAGCAGGATGGGGGGGGCGTTTATTGATTCACCCCTCCACTTT.